The entry below gives a single TCR beta chain sequence along with its context. Antigen specificity is unknown. The TCR alpha and TCR beta cDNA libraries, bearing sample barcodes and UMIs, were generated by 5'RACE using constant-segment primers. Via MiXCR, TCRdb re-called the 5' RACE reads, giving one row per CDR3 protein. The profile shows about 49,000 distinct CDR3 sequences, over 6.5% of them singletons. This sample stems from a study of T-cell memory formation after mild COVID-19. Turning to the study itself: Most TCR clusters belonged to a single donor. General study results and limits: Most CD4+ clones that shrank were in CM and EM, while CD8+ ones turned up in EMRA. Confirmation of SARS-CoV-2 specificity was lacking for second-wave clones peaking day 37.

Germline CDR1 SGHKS, CDR2 YYEKEE (reference sequence). This CDR3 is 18 amino acids long. Trimming stripped 4 bases from V and 2 bases from J, with 24 bases between. The sequencing sample was made of PBMCs or a T cell subset sorted from them (not recorded which). V gene TRBV5-5 combines with J gene TRBJ2-5; D possibly uses TRBD1 or TRBD2 (5 bases each). The clonotype originates from a man aged 18 to 30 who had mild COVID-19 (a few samples of this study predate the infection). Cell type and time point are not known. In DNA form, the CDR3 reads TGTGCCAGCAGCACGCAGGGTTCTGTATTTCGGGATCAAGAGACCCAGTACTTC. It encodes CASSTQGSVFRDQETQYF.